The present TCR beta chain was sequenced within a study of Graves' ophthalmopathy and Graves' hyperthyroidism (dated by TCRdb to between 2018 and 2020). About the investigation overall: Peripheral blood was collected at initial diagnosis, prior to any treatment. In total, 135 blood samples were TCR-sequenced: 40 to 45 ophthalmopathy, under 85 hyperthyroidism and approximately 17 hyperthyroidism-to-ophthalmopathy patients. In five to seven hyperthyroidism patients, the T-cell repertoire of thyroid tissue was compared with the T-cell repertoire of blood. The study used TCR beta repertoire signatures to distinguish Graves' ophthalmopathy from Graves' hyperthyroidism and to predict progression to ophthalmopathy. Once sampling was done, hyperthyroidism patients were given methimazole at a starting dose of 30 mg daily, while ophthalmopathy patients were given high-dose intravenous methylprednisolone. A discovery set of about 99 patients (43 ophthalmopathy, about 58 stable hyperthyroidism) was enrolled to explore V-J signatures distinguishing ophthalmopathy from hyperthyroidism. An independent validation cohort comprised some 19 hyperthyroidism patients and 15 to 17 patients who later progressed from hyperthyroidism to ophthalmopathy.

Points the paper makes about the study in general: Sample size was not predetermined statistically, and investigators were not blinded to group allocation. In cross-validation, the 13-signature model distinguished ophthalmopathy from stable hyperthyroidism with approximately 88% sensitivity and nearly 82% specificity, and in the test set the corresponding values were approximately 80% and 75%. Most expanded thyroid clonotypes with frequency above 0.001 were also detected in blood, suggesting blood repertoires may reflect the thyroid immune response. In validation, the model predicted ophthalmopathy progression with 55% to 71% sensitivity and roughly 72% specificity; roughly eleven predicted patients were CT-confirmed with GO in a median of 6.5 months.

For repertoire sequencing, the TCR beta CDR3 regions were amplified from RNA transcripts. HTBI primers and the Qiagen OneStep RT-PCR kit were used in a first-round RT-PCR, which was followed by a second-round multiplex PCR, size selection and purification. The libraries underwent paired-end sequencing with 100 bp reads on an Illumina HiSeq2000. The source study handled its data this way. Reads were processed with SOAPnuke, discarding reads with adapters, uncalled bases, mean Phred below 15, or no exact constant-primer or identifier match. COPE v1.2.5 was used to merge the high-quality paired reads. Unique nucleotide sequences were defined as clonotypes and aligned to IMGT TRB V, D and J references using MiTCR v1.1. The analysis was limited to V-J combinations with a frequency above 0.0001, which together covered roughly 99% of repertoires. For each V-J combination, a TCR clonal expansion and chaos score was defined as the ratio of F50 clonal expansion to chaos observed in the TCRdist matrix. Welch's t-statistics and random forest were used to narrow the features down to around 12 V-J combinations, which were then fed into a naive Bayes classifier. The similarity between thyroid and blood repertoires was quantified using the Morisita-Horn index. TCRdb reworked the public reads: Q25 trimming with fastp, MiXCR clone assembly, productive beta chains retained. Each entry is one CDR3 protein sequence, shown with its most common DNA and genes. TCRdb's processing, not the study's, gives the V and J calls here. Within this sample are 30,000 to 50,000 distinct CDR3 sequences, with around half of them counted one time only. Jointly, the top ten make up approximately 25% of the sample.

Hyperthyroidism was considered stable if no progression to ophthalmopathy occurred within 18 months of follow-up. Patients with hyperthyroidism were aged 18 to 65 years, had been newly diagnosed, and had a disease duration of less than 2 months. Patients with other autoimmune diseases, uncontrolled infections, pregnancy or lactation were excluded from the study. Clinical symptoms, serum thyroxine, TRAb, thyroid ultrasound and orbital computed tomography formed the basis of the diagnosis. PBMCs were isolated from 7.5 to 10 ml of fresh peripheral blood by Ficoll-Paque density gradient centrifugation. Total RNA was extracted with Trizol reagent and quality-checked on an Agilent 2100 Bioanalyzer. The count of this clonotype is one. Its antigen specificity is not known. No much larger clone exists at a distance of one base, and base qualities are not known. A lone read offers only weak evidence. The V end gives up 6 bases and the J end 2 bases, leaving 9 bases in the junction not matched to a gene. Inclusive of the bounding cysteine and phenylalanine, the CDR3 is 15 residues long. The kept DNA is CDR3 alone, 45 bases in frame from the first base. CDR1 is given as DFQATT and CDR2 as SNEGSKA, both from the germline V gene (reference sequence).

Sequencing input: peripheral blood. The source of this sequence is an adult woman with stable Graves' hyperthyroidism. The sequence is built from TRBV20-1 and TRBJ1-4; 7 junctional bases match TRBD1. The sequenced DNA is TGCAGTGCCAGCGGAAGGGGGCGGACTAATGAAAAACTGTTTTTT. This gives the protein CSASGRGRTNEKLFF.